This T cell receptor (beta chain) was obtained from a study of blood T cell repertoires in COVID-19. Study-wide background: T cells, B-cell-depleted T cells, or PBMCs provided the cDNA or gDNA that served as material.

Original analysis: Using reference gene primer amplification, nucleated cell counts were estimated. TCRdb's table, derived via immunoSEQ multiplex PCR, lists solely in-frame clones and lacks some. That table is the source of V, J and clone size, and D and trimming were worked out from the DNA. The sample consists of some 250,000 clones, about 86% of them appearing once. The CDR3 runs to 13 residues. CDR1 is MDHEN and CDR2 is SYDVKM in the germline V gene. With 8 bases removed from V and 8 bases from J, the gap between germline ends came to 18 bases. The sequencing sample was made of peripheral blood. This TCR derives from a man older than 75 with acute or convalescent COVID-19. The chain recombines TRBV28 with TRBJ1-2; a weak D match, TRBD1 (5 bases). This CDR3 reads CASGAGDVGGYTF. Written as DNA, the CDR3 is TGTGCCAGCGGCGCGGGGGACGTGGGAGGCTACACCTTC.